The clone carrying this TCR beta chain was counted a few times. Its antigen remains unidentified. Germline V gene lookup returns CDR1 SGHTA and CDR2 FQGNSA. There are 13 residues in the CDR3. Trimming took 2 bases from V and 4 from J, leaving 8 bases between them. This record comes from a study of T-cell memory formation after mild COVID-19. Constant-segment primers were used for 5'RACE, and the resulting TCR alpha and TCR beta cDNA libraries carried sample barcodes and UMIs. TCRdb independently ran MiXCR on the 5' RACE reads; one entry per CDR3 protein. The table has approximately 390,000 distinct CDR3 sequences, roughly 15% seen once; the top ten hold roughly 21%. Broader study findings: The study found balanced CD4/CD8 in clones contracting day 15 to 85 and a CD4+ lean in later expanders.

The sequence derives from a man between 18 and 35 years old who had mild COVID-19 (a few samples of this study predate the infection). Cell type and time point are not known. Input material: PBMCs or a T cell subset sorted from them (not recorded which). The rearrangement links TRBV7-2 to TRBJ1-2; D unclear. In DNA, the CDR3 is TGTGCCAGCAGCTTACGGAACCGCTATGGCTACACCTTC. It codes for CASSLRNRYGYTF.